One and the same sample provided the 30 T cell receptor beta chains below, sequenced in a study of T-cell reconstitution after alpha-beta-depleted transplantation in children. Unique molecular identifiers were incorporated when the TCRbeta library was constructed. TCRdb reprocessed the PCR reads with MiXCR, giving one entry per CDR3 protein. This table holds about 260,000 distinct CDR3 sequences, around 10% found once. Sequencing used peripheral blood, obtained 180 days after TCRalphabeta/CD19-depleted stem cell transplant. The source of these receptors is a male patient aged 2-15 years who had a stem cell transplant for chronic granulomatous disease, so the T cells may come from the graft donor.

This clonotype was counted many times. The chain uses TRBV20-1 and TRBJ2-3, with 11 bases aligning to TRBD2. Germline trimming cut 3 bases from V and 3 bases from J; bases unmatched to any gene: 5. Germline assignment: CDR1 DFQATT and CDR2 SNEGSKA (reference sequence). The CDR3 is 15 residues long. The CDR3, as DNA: TGCAGTGCTAGCCGACTAGCGGGGCCAACAGATACGCAGTATTTT. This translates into CSASRLAGPTDTQYF.

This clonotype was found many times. The CDR3 region has the DNA TGCGCCAGCAGCTCTTTCACGGGGATCGCTCAGTACTTC. Protein sequence: CASSSFTGIAQYF. The chain recombines TRBV5-1 with TRBJ2-4, with D tentatively TRBD2 (5 bases). The germline CDR1 and CDR2 sequences are SGHRS and YFSETQ. The CDR3 length is 13 residues. Trimming stripped 3 bases from V and 12 bases from J, with 16 bases between.

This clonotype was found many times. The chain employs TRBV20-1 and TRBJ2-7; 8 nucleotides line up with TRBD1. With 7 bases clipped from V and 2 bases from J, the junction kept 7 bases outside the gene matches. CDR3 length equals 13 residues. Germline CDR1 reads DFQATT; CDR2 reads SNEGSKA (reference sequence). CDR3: CSVYGQGPYEQYF. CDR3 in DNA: TGCAGTGTTTATGGACAGGGACCCTACGAGCAGTACTTC.

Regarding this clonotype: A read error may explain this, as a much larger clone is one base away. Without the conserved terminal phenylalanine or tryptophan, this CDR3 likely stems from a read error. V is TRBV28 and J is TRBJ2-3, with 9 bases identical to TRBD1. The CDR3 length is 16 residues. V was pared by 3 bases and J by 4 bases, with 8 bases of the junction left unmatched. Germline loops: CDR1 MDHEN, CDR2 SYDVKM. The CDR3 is CASSFPQGARADTQYL. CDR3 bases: TGTGCCAGCAGTTTTCCACAGGGGGCACGCGCAGATACGCAGTATTTG.

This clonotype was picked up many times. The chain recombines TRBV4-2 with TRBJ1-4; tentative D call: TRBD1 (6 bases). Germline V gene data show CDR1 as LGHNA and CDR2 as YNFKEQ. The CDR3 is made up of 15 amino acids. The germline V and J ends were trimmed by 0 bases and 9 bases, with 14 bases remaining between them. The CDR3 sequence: CASSQEVGTPQKLFF. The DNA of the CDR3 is TGTGCCAGCAGCCAAGAGGTGGGGACACCCCAAAAACTGTTTTTT.

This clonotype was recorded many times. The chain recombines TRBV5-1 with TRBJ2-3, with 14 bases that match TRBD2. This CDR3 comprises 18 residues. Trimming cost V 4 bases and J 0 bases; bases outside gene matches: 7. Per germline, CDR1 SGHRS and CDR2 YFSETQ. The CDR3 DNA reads TGCGCCAGCAGCCTGACTAGCGGGAGGGTTCCTAGCACAGATACGCAGTATTTT. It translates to CASSLTSGRVPSTDTQYF.

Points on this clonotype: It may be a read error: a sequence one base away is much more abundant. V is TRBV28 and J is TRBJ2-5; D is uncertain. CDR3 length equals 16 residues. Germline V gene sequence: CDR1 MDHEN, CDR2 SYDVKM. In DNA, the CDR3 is TGTGCCAGCAGTTTAGATCCAGGTTTGCTCCAAGACACCCAGTACTTC. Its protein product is CASSLDPGLLQDTQYF.

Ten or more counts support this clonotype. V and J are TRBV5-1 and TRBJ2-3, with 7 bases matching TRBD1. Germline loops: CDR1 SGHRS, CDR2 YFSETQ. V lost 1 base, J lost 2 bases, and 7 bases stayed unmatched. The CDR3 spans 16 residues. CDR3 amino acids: CASSLRGDSFTDTQYF. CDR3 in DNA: TGCGCCAGCAGCTTGAGAGGGGACAGCTTCACAGATACGCAGTATTTT.

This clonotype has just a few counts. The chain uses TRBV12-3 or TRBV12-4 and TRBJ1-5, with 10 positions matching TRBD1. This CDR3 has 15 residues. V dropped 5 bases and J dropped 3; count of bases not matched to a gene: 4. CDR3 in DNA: TGTGCCAGCAGTCTGGGACAGGGGTTCAATCAGCCCCAGCATTTT. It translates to CASSLGQGFNQPQHF.

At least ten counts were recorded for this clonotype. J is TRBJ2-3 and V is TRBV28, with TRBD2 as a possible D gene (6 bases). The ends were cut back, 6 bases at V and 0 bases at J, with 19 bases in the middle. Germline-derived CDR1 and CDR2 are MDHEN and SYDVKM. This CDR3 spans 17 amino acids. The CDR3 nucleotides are TGTGCCAGCAGATCCACCGGGAGACCCGAAAGCACAGATACGCAGTATTTT. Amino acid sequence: CASRSTGRPESTDTQYF. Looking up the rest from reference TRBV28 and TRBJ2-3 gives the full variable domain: DVKVTQSSRYLVKRTGEKVFLECVQDMDHENMFWYRQDPGLGLRLIYFSYDVKMKEKGDIPEGYSVSREKKERFSLILESASTNQTSMYLCASRSTGRPESTDTQYFGPGTRLTVL.

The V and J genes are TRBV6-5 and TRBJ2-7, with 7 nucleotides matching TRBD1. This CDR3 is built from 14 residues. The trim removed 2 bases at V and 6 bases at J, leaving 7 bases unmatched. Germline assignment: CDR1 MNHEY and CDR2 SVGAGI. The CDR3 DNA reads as TGTGCCAGCAGTTACCGACAGGGTGGGTCCGAGCAGTACTTC. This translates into CASSYRQGGSEQYF.

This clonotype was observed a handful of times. The CDR3 region is CASSAQAFQGTTDTQYF. The CDR3 nucleotides are TGTGCCAGCAGCGCCCAGGCGTTTCAGGGAACAACAGATACGCAGTATTTT. V usage is TRBV9 and J usage is TRBJ2-3; tentative D call: TRBD1 (5 bases). Looked up from germline, CDR1 is SGDLS and CDR2 is YYNGEE. The CDR3 consists of 17 residues. V shed 3 bases and J shed 3 bases, with 20 bases lying between them.

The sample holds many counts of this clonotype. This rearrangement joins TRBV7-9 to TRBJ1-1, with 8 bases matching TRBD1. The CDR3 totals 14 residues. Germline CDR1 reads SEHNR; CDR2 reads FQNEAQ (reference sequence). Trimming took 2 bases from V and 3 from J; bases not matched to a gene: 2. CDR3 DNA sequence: TGTGCCAGCAGCTTAAGACAGGGGTACACTGAAGCTTTCTTT. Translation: CASSLRQGYTEAFF.

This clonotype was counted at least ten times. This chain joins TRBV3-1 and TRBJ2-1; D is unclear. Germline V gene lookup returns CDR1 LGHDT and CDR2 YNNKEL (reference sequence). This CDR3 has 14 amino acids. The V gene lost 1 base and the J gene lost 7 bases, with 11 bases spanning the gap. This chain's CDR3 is CASSQVGLMNEQFF. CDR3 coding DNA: TGTGCCAGCAGCCAAGTCGGGTTGATGAATGAGCAGTTCTTC.

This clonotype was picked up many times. The CDR3 region has the DNA TGCAGTGCTAGTCTTCCGCGAACCTACAATGAGCAGTTCTTC. As protein: CSASLPRTYNEQFF. The chain combines TRBV20-1 with TRBJ2-1, with D hard to call. The CDR3 has 14 residues. Trimming removed 3 bases at V and 2 bases at J, with 11 bases between. Looked up from germline, CDR1 is DFQATT and CDR2 is SNEGSKA (reference sequence).

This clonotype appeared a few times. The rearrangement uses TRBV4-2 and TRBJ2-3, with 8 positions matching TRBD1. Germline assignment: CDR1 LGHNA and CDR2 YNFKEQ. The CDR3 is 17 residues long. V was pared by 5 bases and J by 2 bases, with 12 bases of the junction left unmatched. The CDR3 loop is CASSNLGRTGHTDTQYF. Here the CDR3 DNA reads TGTGCCAGCAGCAACCTCGGTAGGACAGGGCACACAGATACGCAGTATTTT.

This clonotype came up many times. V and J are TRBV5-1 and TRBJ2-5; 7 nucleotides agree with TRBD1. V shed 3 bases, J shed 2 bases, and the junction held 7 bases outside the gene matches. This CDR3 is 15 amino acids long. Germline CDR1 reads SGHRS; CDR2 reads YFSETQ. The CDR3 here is CASSSTPGQQETQYF. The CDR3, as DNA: TGCGCCAGCAGCTCAACACCGGGACAGCAAGAGACCCAGTACTTC.

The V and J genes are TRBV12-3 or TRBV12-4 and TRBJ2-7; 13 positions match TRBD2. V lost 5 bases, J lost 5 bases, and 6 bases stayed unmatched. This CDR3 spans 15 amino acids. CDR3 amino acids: CASSAGLAGADEQYF. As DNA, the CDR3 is TGTGCCAGCAGTGCTGGACTAGCGGGGGCCGACGAGCAGTACTTC.

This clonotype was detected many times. The DNA of the CDR3 is TGTGCCAGCAGTGCCAGGTGGCGGGGGAGCTCCTACAATGAGCAGTTCTTC. Amino acid sequence: CASSARWRGSSYNEQFF. The V and J genes are TRBV2 and TRBJ2-1; TRBD2 matches 7 bases. The CDR3 spans 17 residues. Trimming removed 4 bases from V and 0 bases from J; junction bases left unmatched: 9. Germline V lookup: CDR1 SNHLY, CDR2 FYNNEI.

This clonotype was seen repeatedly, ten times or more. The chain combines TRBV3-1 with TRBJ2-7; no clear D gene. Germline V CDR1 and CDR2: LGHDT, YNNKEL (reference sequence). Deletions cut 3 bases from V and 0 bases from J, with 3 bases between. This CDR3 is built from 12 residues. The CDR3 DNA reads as TGTGCCAGCAGCCAGAGCTCCTACGAGCAGTACTTC. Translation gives CASSQSSYEQYF.

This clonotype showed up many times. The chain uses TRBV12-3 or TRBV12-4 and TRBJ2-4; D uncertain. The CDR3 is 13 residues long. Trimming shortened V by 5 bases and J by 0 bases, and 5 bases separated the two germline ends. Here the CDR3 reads CASSTLAKNIQYF. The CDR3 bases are TGTGCCAGCAGTACCCTAGCCAAAAACATTCAGTACTTC.

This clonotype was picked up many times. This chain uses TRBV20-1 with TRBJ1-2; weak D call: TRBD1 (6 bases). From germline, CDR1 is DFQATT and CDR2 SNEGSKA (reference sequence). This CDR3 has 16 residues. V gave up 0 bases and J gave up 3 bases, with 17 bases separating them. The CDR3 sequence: CSARDWAPPGDYGYTF. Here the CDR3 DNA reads TGCAGTGCTAGAGATTGGGCCCCCCCAGGGGACTATGGCTACACCTTC.

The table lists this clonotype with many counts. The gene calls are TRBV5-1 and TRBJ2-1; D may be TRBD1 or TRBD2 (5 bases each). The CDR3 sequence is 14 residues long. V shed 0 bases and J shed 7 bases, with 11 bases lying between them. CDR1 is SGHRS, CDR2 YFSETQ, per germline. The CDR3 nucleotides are TGCGCCAGCAGCTTGGCCTTCAGGGAGAATGAGCAGTTCTTC. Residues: CASSLAFRENEQFF.

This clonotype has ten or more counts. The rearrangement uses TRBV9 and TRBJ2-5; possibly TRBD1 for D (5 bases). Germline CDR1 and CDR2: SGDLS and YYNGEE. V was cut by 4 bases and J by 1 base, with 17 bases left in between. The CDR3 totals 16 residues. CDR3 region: CASSSQAWGSQETQYF. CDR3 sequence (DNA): TGTGCCAGCAGCTCCCAAGCGTGGGGCAGCCAAGAGACCCAGTACTTC.

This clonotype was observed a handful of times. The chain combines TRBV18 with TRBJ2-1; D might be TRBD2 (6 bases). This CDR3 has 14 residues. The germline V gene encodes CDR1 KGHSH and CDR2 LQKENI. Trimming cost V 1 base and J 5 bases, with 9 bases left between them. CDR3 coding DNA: TGTGCCAGCTCACCACTGGGACTTGACAATGAGCAGTTCTTC. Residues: CASSPLGLDNEQFF.

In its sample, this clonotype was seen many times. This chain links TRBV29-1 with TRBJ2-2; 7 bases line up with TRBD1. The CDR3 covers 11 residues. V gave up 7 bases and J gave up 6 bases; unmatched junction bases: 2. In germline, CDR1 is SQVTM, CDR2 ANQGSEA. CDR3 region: CSGQGPGELFF. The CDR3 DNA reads TGCAGCGGACAGGGTCCCGGGGAGCTGTTTTTT.

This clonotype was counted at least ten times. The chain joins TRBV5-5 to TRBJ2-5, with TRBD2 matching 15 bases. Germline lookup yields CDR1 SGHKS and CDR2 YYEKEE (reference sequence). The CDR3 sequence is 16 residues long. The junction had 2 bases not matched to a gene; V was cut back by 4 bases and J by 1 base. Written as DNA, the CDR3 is TGTGCCAGCAGCACGGGACTAGCGGGAGGCCAAGAGACCCAGTACTTC. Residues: CASSTGLAGGQETQYF.

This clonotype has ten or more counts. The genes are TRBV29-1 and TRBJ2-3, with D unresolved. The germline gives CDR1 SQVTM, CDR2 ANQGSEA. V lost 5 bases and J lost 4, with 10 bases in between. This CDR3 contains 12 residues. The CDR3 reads CSVLHLSDTQYF. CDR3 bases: TGCAGCGTTCTGCACCTATCAGATACGCAGTATTTT.

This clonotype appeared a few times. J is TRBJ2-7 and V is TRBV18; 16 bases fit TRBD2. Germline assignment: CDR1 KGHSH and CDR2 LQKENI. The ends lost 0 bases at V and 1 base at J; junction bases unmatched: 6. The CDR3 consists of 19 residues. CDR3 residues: CASSPPGLAGGLYSYEQYF. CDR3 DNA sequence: TGTGCCAGCTCACCACCGGGACTAGCGGGAGGGCTCTATTCCTACGAGCAGTACTTC.

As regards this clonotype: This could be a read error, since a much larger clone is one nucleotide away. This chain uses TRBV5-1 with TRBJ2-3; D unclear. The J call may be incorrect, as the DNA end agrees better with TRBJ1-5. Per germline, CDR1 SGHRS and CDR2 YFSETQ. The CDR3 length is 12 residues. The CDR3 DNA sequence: TGCGCCAGCAGCATAGGAAAAACTACGCAGCATTTT. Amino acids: CASSIGKTTQHF.